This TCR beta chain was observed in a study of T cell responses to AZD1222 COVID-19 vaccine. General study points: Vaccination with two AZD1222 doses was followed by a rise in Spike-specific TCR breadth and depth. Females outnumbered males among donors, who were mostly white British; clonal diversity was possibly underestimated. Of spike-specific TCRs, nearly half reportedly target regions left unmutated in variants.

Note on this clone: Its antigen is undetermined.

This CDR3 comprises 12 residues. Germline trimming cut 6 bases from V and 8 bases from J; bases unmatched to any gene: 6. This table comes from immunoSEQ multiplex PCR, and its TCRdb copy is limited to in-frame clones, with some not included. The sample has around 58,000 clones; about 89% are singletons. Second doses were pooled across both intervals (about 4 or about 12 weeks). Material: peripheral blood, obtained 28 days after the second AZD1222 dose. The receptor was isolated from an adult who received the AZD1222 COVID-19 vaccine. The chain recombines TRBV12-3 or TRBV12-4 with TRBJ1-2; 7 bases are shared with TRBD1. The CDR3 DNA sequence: TGTGCCAGCAGATCAGGGGGTTCCGGCTACACCTTC. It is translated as CASRSGGSGYTF.